The 21 T cell receptor beta chains listed next were all sequenced from one sample in a study of OX40 agonist ivuxolimab in advanced cancers. This table comes from immunoSEQ multiplex PCR, and its TCRdb copy is limited to in-frame clones, with some not included. The table lists approximately 76,000 clones, approximately 85% of them singletons. This specimen consisted of CD4+ or CD8+ T cells sorted from blood, obtained in a trial of the OX40 agonist ivuxolimab. The receptors stem from an adult with an advanced solid tumor such as melanoma, head and neck, liver or kidney cancer.

J is TRBJ2-6 and V is TRBV11-2, with D perhaps TRBD2 (7 bases). V lost 5 bases and J 1 base, leaving 18 bases between the germline ends. The CDR3 has 18 amino acids. In germline, CDR1 is SGHAT, CDR2 FQNNGV. The CDR3 nucleotides are TGTGCCAGCAGCCCTAGGGGGGGCCAGGGTTCTGGGGCCAACGTCCTGACTTTC. It specifies CASSPRGGQGSGANVLTF.

This chain uses TRBV30 with TRBJ1-1; D is uncertain. V was cut by 0 bases and J by 7 bases, with 9 bases left in between. The length of the CDR3 is 12 residues. Germline V gene sequence: CDR1 GTSNPN, CDR2 SVGIG (reference sequence). The CDR3 region is CAWSVSPLEAFF. For the CDR3, the DNA is TGTGCCTGGAGTGTCTCTCCCCTTGAAGCTTTCTTT.

V gene TRBV6-6 combines with J gene TRBJ2-1; 7 bases are shared with TRBD2. Germline V gene data show CDR1 as MNHNY and CDR2 as SVGAGI (reference sequence). J gave up 5 bases and V 0 bases, and 7 bases lay outside the gene matches. The CDR3 consists of 16 residues. CDR3 sequence reads: CASSYSNGGRNNEQFF. CDR3 nucleotides: TGTGCCAGCAGTTACTCGAACGGGGGGAGAAACAATGAGCAGTTCTTC.

The chain combines TRBV7-2 with TRBJ1-2; 7 positions agree with TRBD1. The CDR3 is made up of 15 amino acids. The V gene's germline CDR1 is SGHTA and CDR2 FQGNSA. V trimming: 0 bases; J trimming: 7 bases; junction bases outside the gene matches: 8. The CDR3, as DNA: TGTGCCAGCAGCTTAGCGAGGGAGGGGGCGACTGGCTACACCTTC. Its protein is CASSLAREGATGYTF.

The chain is built from TRBV7-3 and TRBJ1-1; D might be TRBD1 (5 bases). The CDR3 has 15 amino acids. Germline V gene lookup returns CDR1 SGHTA and CDR2 FQGTGA. Trimming took off 1 base at V and 1 base at J, with 10 bases between the two ends. This CDR3 reads CASSLRGASNTEAFF. CDR3 nucleotides: TGTGCCAGCAGCTTAAGAGGGGCCTCGAACACTGAAGCTTTCTTT. Supplemented by reference TRBV7-3 and TRBJ1-1, the full variable domain reads GAGVSQTPSNKVTEKGKYVELRCDPISGHTALYWYRQSLGQGPEFLIYFQGTGAADDSGLPNDRFFAVRPEGSVSTLKIQRTERGDSAVYLCASSLRGASNTEAFFGQGTRLTVV.

The gene calls are TRBV4-1 and TRBJ2-7; TRBD1 is a possible D gene (6 bases). Germline V gene lookup returns CDR1 MGHRA and CDR2 YSYEKL. V was trimmed by 1 base and J by 1 base, leaving 20 bases between them. The CDR3 consists of 18 residues. The CDR3 DNA is TGCGCCAGCAGCCAAGCCCACAAGGGCCAGGGGTTGTCCTACGAGCAGTACTTC. It translates to CASSQAHKGQGLSYEQYF.

The chain joins TRBV10-3 to TRBJ2-3; 10 nucleotides line up with TRBD2. This CDR3 is 14 amino acids long. Losses at the gene ends were 7 bases for V and 1 base for J; bases not matched to a gene: 2. The germline V gene encodes CDR1 ENHRY and CDR2 SYGVKD. CDR3 coding DNA: TGTGCCATCACTAGCGGGGGTCGCACAGATACGCAGTATTTT. This translates into CAITSGGRTDTQYF.

The rearrangement uses TRBV7-9 and TRBJ1-1, with TRBD1 as a possible D gene (5 bases). The germline V gene has CDR1 SEHNR and CDR2 FQNEAQ (reference sequence). This CDR3 is built from 11 residues. With 5 bases removed from V and 11 bases from J, the gap between germline ends came to 12 bases. The CDR3 DNA reads as TGTGCCAGCAGCAAGGGGTCACTTGCTTTCTTT. It specifies CASSKGSLAFF.

The V and J genes are TRBV6-6 and TRBJ1-2; a possible D gene is TRBD1 (5 bases). Trimming shortened V by 10 bases and J by 7 bases, and 13 bases separated the two germline ends. Germline values: CDR1 MNHNY, CDR2 SVGAGI (reference sequence). The CDR3 spans 11 residues. This chain's CDR3 is CATVRQGGYTF. CDR3 DNA: TGTGCCACCGTGCGCCAGGGTGGCTACACCTTC.

This clone is a singleton in its sample. The chain recombines TRBV19 with TRBJ2-7, with D maybe TRBD2 (5 bases). From germline, CDR1 is LNHDA and CDR2 SQIVND (reference sequence). Trimming cost V 1 base and J 0 bases, with 7 bases left between them. CDR3 length: 14 amino acids. The CDR3 sequence: CASSIGAGSYEQYF. CDR3 sequence (DNA): TGTGCCAGTAGTATAGGGGCGGGCTCCTACGAGCAGTACTTC.

This clone was seen a handful of times. The J gene is TRBJ2-3, the V gene TRBV29-1; 7 bases map to TRBD2. The germline V gene has CDR1 SQVTM and CDR2 ANQGSEA. The CDR3 is 15 amino acids. The J segment lost 1 base and the V segment lost 3 bases, leaving 7 bases of the junction unmatched. CDR3 DNA: TGCAGCGTTGAGGGGGGGGAGTTCGGCACAGATACGCAGTATTTT. Amino acids: CSVEGGEFGTDTQYF.

The chain has TRBV19 and TRBJ1-6; tentatively, D is TRBD1 (5 bases). This CDR3 spans 14 amino acids. CDR1 is LNHDA and CDR2 is SQIVND in the germline V gene (reference sequence). V was pared by 6 bases and J by 7 bases, with 13 bases between. CDR3 region: CASRSREGNSPLHF. In nucleotides, the CDR3 is TGTGCCAGTAGAAGCCGGGAGGGGAATTCACCCCTCCACTTT.

The chain joins TRBV7-2 to TRBJ2-1; D remains unclear. CDR3 length: 16 amino acids. Germline-derived CDR1 and CDR2 are SGHTA and FQGNSA. V shed 0 bases and J shed 0 bases, with 9 bases lying between them. The CDR3 coding sequence is TGTGCCAGCAGCTTAGCGCTTAGCCACTCCTACAATGAGCAGTTCTTC. Translating it yields CASSLALSHSYNEQFF.

In this sample, this clone turned up once. The chain links TRBV11-3 to TRBJ2-7; D assignment may be TRBD1 or TRBD2 (5 bases each). Germline V gene lookup returns CDR1 SGHNT and CDR2 YENEEA. The CDR3 totals 15 residues. Trimming removed 5 bases from V and 0 bases from J, with 14 bases in between. The CDR3 DNA follows: TGTGCCAGCAGCCCTGGGACCCGCAGCTCCTACGAGCAGTACTTC. Protein product: CASSPGTRSSYEQYF.

The V gene is TRBV30, the J gene TRBJ2-5; weak D call: TRBD2 (6 bases). Trimming stripped 4 bases from V and 11 bases from J, with 23 bases between. CDR1 and CDR2 from the germline V gene are GTSNPN and SVGIG (reference sequence). This CDR3 has 14 residues. CDR3 in amino acids: CAWTPDRAGGKQYF. The CDR3, as DNA: TGTGCCTGGACGCCTGACCGAGCCGGGGGAAAGCAGTACTTC. The whole variable domain, filled in from reference TRBV30 and TRBJ2-5, reads SQTIHQWPATLVQPVGSPLSLECTVEGTSNPNLYWYRQAAGRGLQLLFYSVGIGQISSEVPQNLSASRPQDRQFILSSKKLLLSDSGFYLCAWTPDRAGGKQYFGPGTRLLVL.

This clone was seen only once. The chain links TRBV29-1 to TRBJ1-2; D uncertain. Germline V CDR1 and CDR2: SQVTM, ANQGSEA. The CDR3 has 13 amino acids. Trimming shortened V by 0 bases and J by 2 bases, and 7 bases separated the two germline ends. The CDR3 protein is CSVEDLGNYGYTF. CDR3 DNA sequence: TGCAGCGTTGAAGATCTGGGAAACTATGGCTACACCTTC. Together with reference TRBV29-1 and TRBJ1-2, the CDR3 gives the full variable domain: SAVISQKPSRDICQRGTSLTIQCQVDSQVTMMFWYRQQPGQSLTLIATANQGSEATYESGFVIDKFPISRPNLTFSTLTVSNMSPEDSSIYLCSVEDLGNYGYTFGSGTRLTVV.

The chain is built from TRBV7-8 and TRBJ2-1, with no clear D. CDR1 is SGHVS, CDR2 FQNEAQ, per germline. Trimming pared 3 bases from V and 5 bases from J, leaving 26 bases between. The CDR3 has 19 residues. The CDR3 nucleotides read TGTGCCAGCAGCTTCAACTCCCTCCCAGCTCGCCCTTCCGACAATGAGCAGTTCTTC. It encodes CASSFNSLPARPSDNEQFF.

V gene TRBV7-9 combines with J gene TRBJ2-5; TRBD1 agrees at 9 bases. Germline trimming cut 1 base from V and 2 bases from J; bases unmatched to any gene: 8. The V gene's germline CDR1 is SEHNR and CDR2 FQNEAQ (reference sequence). This CDR3 is 17 amino acids long. The CDR3 is CASSLGTGARQQETQYF. DNA for the CDR3: TGTGCCAGCAGCTTAGGGACAGGGGCCCGTCAACAAGAGACCCAGTACTTC.

This chain uses TRBV7-6 with TRBJ2-2; the D gene is possibly TRBD2 (5 bases). Germline V gene data show CDR1 as SGHVS and CDR2 as FNYEAQ. The V end lost 4 bases, the J end lost 5 bases, and 11 bases lay between the germline ends. There are 14 residues in the CDR3. CDR3 amino acids: CASSSSRGTGELFF. The CDR3 bases are TGTGCCAGCAGCTCTAGTCGGGGAACCGGGGAGCTGTTTTTT. The full variable domain, rest sourced from reference TRBV7-6 and TRBJ2-2, is GAGVSQSPRYKVTKRGQDVALRCDPISGHVSLYWYRQALGQGPEFLTYFNYEAQQDKSGLPNDRFSAERPEGSISTLTIQRTEQRDSAMYRCASSSSRGTGELFFGEGSRLTVL.

The gene calls are TRBV27 and TRBJ2-1; 10 positions agree with TRBD2. V shed 2 bases, J shed 7 bases, and the junction held 2 bases outside the gene matches. Germline V gene lookup returns CDR1 MNHEY and CDR2 SMNVEV (reference sequence). This CDR3 region has 14 residues. In DNA form, the CDR3 reads TGTGCCAGCAGTTTAAGCGGGGGGGATAATGAGCAGTTCTTC. Its translation: CASSLSGGDNEQFF.

A single count supports this clone. V gene TRBV7-2 combines with J gene TRBJ1-5; TRBD1 matches 8 bases. The CDR3 runs to 18 residues. V gave up 1 base and J gave up 2 bases; unmatched junction bases: 10. Germline V gene lookup returns CDR1 SGHTA and CDR2 FQGNSA. The CDR3 here is CASSLGTGNLDGNQPQHF. CDR3 DNA: TGTGCCAGCAGCTTAGGGACAGGGAACCTTGACGGCAATCAGCCCCAGCATTTT.